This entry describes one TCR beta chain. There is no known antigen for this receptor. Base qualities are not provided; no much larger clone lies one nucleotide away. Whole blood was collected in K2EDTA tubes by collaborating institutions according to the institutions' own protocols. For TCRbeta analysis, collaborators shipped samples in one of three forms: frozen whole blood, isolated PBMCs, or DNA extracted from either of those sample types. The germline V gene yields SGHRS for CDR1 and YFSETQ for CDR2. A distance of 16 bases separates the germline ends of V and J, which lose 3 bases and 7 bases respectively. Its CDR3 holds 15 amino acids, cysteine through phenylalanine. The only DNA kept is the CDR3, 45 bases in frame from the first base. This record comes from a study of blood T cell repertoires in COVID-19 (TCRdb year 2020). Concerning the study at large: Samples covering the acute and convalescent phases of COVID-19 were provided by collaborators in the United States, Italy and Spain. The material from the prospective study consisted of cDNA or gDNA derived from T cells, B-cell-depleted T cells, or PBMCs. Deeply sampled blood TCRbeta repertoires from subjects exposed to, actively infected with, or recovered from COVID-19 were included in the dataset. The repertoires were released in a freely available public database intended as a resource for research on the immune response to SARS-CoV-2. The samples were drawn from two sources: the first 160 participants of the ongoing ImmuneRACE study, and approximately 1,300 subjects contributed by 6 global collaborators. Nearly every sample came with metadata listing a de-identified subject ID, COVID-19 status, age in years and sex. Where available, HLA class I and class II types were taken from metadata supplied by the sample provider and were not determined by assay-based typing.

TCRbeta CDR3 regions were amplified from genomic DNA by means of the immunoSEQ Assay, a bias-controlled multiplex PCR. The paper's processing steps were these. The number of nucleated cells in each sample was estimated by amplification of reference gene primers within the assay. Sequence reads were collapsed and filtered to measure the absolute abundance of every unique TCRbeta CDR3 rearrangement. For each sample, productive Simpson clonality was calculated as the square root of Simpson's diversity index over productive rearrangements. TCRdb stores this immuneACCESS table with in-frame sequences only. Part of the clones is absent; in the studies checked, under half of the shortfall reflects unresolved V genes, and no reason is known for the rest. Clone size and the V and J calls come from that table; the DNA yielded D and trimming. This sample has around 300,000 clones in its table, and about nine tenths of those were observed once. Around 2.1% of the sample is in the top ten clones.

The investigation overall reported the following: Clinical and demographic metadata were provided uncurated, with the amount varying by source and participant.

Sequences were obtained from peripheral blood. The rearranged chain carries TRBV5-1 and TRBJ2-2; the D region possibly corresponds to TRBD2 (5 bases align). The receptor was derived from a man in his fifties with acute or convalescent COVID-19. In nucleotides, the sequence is TGCGCCAGCAGCTCGAGGGCGGCTAGGGACGGGGAGCTGTTTTTT. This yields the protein CASSSRAARDGELFF.